This TCR beta chain was sequenced for a study of blood T cell repertoires in COVID-19. The CDR3 contains 14 residues. From germline, CDR1 is SEHNR and CDR2 FQNEAQ (reference sequence). V lost 2 bases to trimming and J lost 6 bases, with 14 bases between them. Assay used: immunoSEQ multiplex PCR; TCRdb lists only in-frame clones, some missing. The sample consists of approximately 69,000 clones, around 89% of them appearing once. This sequence originates from a man in his forties or fifties with acute or convalescent COVID-19. V and J are TRBV7-9 and TRBJ2-7, with a tentative D call TRBD2 (5 bases). Material for sequencing was peripheral blood. The CDR3 DNA is TGTGCCAGCAGCTTAAGTCTAGCTGGAGGCGAGCAGTACTTC. It translates to CASSLSLAGGEQYF. The whole variable domain, filled in from reference TRBV7-9 and TRBJ2-7, reads DTGVSQNPRHKITKRGQNVTFRCDPISEHNRLYWYRQTLGQGPEFLTYFQNEAQLEKSRLLSDRFSAERPKGSFSTLEIQRTEQGDSAMYLCASSLSLAGGEQYFGPGTRLTVT.